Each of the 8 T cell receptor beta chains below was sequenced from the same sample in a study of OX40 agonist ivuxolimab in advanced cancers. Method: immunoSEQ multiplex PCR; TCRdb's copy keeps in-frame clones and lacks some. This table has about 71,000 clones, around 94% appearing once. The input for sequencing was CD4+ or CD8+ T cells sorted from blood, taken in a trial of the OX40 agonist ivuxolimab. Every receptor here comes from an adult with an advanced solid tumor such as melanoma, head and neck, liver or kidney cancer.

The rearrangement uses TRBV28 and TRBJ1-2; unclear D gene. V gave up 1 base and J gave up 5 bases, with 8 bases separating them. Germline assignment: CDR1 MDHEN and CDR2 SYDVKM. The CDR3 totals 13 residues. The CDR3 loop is CASSLSQLYGYTF. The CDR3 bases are TGTGCCAGCAGTTTATCACAGCTTTATGGCTACACCTTC.

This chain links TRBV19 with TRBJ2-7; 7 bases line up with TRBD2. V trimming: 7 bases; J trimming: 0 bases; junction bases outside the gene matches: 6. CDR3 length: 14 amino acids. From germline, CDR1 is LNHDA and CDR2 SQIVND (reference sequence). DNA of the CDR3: TGTGCCAGTAAGCGGGACGGCTACTCCTACGAGCAGTACTTC. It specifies CASKRDGYSYEQYF.

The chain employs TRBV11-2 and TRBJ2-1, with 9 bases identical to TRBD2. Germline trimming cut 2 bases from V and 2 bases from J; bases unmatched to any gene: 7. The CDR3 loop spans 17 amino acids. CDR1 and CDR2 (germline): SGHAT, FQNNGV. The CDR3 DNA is TGTGCCAGCAGCTTATCCCTAGCGGGACGGGCCTACAATGAGCAGTTCTTC. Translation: CASSLSLAGRAYNEQFF. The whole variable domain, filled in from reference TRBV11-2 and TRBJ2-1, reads EAGVAQSPRYKIIEKRQSVAFWCNPISGHATLYWYQQILGQGPKLLIQFQNNGVVDDSQLPKDRFSAERLKGVDSTLKIQPAKLEDSAVYLCASSLSLAGRAYNEQFFGPGTRLTVL.

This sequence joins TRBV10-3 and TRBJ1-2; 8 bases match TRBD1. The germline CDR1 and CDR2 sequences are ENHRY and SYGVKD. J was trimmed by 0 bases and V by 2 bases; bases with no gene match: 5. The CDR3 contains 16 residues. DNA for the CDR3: TGTGCCATCAGTGAGCGGACAGGGCCGACTAACTATGGCTACACCTTC. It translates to CAISERTGPTNYGYTF.

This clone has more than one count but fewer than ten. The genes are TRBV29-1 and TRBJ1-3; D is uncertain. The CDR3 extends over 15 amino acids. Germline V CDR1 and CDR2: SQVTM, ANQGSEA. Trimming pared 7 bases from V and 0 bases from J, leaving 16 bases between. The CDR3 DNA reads TGCAGCGCCCAGGACGGACGGCTCTCTGGAAACACCATATATTTT. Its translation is CSAQDGRLSGNTIYF. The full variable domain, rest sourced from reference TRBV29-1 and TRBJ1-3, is SAVISQKPSRDICQRGTSLTIQCQVDSQVTMMFWYRQQPGQSLTLIATANQGSEATYESGFVIDKFPISRPNLTFSTLTVSNMSPEDSSIYLCSAQDGRLSGNTIYFGEGSWLTVV.

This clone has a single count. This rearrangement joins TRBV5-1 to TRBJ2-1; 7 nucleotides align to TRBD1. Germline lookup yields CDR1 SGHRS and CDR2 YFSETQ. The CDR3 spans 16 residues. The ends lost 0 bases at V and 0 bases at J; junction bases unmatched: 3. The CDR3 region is CASSLADRDSYNEQFF. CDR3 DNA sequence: TGCGCCAGCAGCTTGGCCGACAGGGACTCCTACAATGAGCAGTTCTTC.

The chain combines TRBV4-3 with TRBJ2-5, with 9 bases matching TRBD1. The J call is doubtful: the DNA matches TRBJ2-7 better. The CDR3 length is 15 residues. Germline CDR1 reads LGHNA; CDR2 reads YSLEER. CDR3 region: CASSPTGGLSYEQYF. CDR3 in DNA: TGCGCCAGCAGCCCGACAGGGGGGCTCTCCTACGAGCAGTACTTC.

CDR3 loop: CASSLSYRGPQGYTF. The CDR3 DNA is TGTGCCAGCAGTTTATCATATCGGGGGCCGCAGGGCTACACCTTC. The chain combines TRBV27 with TRBJ1-2, with D perhaps matching TRBD1 (6 bases). The CDR3 length is 15 residues. V lost 0 bases, J lost 8 bases, and 16 bases lay in between. The germline V gene encodes CDR1 MNHEY and CDR2 SMNVEV (reference sequence).